Listed here are 10 T cell receptor beta chains from one sample, sequenced in a study of cytomegalovirus exposure and HLA in healthy donors. PCR primers comprised 60 Vbeta and 13 Jbeta primers. Some clones are missing from TCRdb's copy, which holds only in-frame ones; the method was immunoSEQ multiplex PCR. This table holds 95,000 to 150,000 clones, around four fifths found once. Material for sequencing was PBMCs. These TCRs come from a woman aged 40 to 55 in good health and CMV-seropositive.

This clone was found once. This rearrangement joins TRBV5-1 to TRBJ1-3, with no clear D. There are 15 residues in the CDR3. Trimming shortened V by 1 base and J by 0 bases, and 8 bases separated the two germline ends. Germline V lookup: CDR1 SGHRS, CDR2 YFSETQ. Written as DNA, the CDR3 is TGCGCCAGCAGCTTGTCCCCAGTCTCTGGAAACACCATATATTTT. It encodes CASSLSPVSGNTIYF. Variable domain in full (rest from reference TRBV5-1 and TRBJ1-3): KAGVTQTPRYLIKTRGQQVTLSCSPISGHRSVSWYQQTPGQGLQFLFEYFSETQRNKGNFPGRFSGRQFSNSRSEMNVSTLELGDSALYLCASSLSPVSGNTIYFGEGSWLTVV.

The V call is TRBV14, the J call TRBJ1-3; TRBD1 is a possible D gene (6 bases). The CDR3 extends over 15 amino acids. The V end was cut by 3 bases, the J end by 0 bases, with 9 bases between. From germline, CDR1 is SGHDN and CDR2 FVKESK. The CDR3 reads CASSHRGSSGNTIYF. CDR3 DNA sequence: TGTGCCAGCAGCCACAGGGGATCCTCTGGAAACACCATATATTTT.

For the CDR3, the DNA is TGCAGCGCACGGGCGGGTTACGAGCAGTACTTC. Encoded protein: CSARAGYEQYF. The rearrangement uses TRBV29-1 and TRBJ2-7; the D gene is possibly TRBD2 (5 bases). CDR1 is SQVTM and CDR2 is ANQGSEA in the germline V gene. V lost 7 bases and J lost 4, with 11 bases in between. This CDR3 is 11 amino acids long.

This clone was recorded once. V is TRBV5-1 and J is TRBJ2-1; tentatively, D is TRBD1 (5 bases). V was cut by 5 bases and J by 3 bases, with 15 bases left in between. The CDR3 is 15 residues long. The V gene's germline CDR1 is SGHRS and CDR2 YFSETQ. The CDR3 spells CASRDLGQGYNEQFF. In DNA, the CDR3 is TGCGCCAGCAGAGATCTTGGGCAGGGCTACAATGAGCAGTTCTTC.

The chain employs TRBV27 and TRBJ2-1; 11 nucleotides agree with TRBD2. In germline, CDR1 is MNHEY, CDR2 SMNVEV (reference sequence). With V trimmed by 2 bases and J by 4 bases, 7 bases remained unmatched. This CDR3 region has 17 residues. The CDR3 spells CASSLNPGLADYNEQFF. The CDR3 nucleotides read TGTGCCAGCAGTTTAAACCCGGGACTAGCGGATTACAATGAGCAGTTCTTC.

This clone was detected once. The chain has TRBV21-1 and TRBJ2-3; no check of the table's D call, TRBD2, against the DNA was made. TRBV21-1 is designated a pseudogene. The CDR3 is 16 amino acids. CDR3 sequence: CASSKVPSEGTDTQYF. CDR3 sequence (DNA): TGTGCCAGCAGCAAAGTTCCTAGCGAAGGAACAGATACGCAGTATTTT.

The chain employs TRBV19 and TRBJ2-7; 10 bases fit TRBD2. The CDR3 contains 15 residues. Germline V lookup: CDR1 LNHDA, CDR2 SQIVND (reference sequence). The V and J ends lost 4 bases and 3 bases, in that order; junction bases with no gene match: 6. As DNA, the CDR3 is TGTGCCAGTAGTAGCCTAGCGGGAGAGGTCTACGAGCAGTACTTC. Translating it yields CASSSLAGEVYEQYF. The variable domain in full, with the rest retrieved from reference TRBV19 and TRBJ2-7, is DGGITQSPKYLFRKEGQNVTLSCEQNLNHDAMYWYRQDPGQGLRLIYYSQIVNDFQKGDIAEGYSVSREKKESFPLTVTSAQKNPTAFYLCASSSLAGEVYEQYFGPGTRLTVT.

This clone was seen a handful of times. This chain joins TRBV6-5 and TRBJ2-7; perhaps TRBD1 as D (5 bases). Germline V gives CDR1 MNHEY, CDR2 SVGAGI. V was pared by 0 bases and J by 0 bases, with 9 bases between. The CDR3 is 15 residues long. The CDR3 bases are TGTGCCAGCAGTTACTCGACAGAGAGCTCCTACGAGCAGTACTTC. It translates to CASSYSTESSYEQYF.

V usage is TRBV6-1 and J usage is TRBJ2-2, with a possible D match to TRBD2 (6 bases). The CDR3 extends over 15 amino acids. The germline V gene has CDR1 MNHNS and CDR2 SASEGT. Trimming pared 7 bases from V and 0 bases from J, leaving 12 bases between. CDR3 nucleotides: TGTGCCAGCAATAGAGGGACTCCGAACACCGGGGAGCTGTTTTTT. Its translation is CASNRGTPNTGELFF.

This chain links TRBV10-2 with TRBJ2-1; the match to TRBD2 covers 14 bases. CDR1 is WSHSY, CDR2 SAAADI, per germline. J gave up 6 bases and V 7 bases, and 5 bases lay outside the gene matches. The CDR3 sequence is 15 residues long. The CDR3 loop is CASTKGLAGANEQFF. The CDR3 DNA sequence: TGCGCCAGCACTAAGGGACTAGCGGGAGCCAATGAGCAGTTCTTC.